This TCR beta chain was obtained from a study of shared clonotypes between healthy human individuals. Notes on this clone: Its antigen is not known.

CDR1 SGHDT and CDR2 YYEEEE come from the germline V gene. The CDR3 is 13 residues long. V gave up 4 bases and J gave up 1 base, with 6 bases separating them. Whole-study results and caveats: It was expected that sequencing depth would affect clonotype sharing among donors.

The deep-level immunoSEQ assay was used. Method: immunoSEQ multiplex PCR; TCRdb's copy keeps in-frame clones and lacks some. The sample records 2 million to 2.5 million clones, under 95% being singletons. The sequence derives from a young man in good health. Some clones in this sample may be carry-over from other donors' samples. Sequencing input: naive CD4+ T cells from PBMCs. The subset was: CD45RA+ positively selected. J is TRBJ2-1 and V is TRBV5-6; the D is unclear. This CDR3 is CASSTVSYNEQFF. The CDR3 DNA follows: TGTGCCAGCAGCACGGTGTCCTACAATGAGCAGTTCTTC.